These 8 T cell receptor beta chains were all obtained from the same sample, sequenced in a study of shared clonotypes between healthy human individuals. Repertoires were generated with immunoSEQ multiplex PCR, while TCRdb's copy carries only in-frame clones and drops some. The sample lists approximately 810,000 clones, 85% to 95% occurring once. Naivety among CD8 cells was defined by CD45RO negativity and positive CCR7 selection, thereby excluding terminally differentiated effector memory CD45RA+ cells. Sequenced: naive CD8+ T cells sorted from blood. These receptors were obtained from a man aged 30-40 years in good health.

The chain employs TRBV5-1 and TRBJ1-5; 10 bases line up with TRBD1. Per the germline V gene, CDR1 is SGHRS and CDR2 is YFSETQ. This CDR3 contains 15 residues. Trimming at V came to 4 bases and at J to 2 bases, leaving 3 bases not matched to a gene. The CDR3 loop is CASSVGTGGNQPQHF. The CDR3 DNA reads as TGCGCCAGCAGCGTGGGGACAGGGGGCAATCAGCCCCAGCATTTT.

The rearrangement uses TRBV5-1 and TRBJ2-7; tentatively, D is TRBD2 (5 bases). This CDR3 has 15 residues. Per germline, CDR1 SGHRS and CDR2 YFSETQ. The V gene lost 4 bases and the J gene lost 5 bases, with 19 bases spanning the gap. The CDR3 spells CASSIASVEVNEQYF. CDR3 sequence (DNA): TGCGCCAGCAGCATAGCATCGGTGGAGGTAAACGAGCAGTACTTC.

This sequence joins TRBV6-1 and TRBJ1-5; D remains ambiguous. The CDR3 spans 13 residues. The germline V gene has CDR1 MNHNS and CDR2 SASEGT. V was shortened by 6 bases and J by 4 bases, with 10 bases between the two germline ends. The CDR3 spells CASSPPINQPQHF. CDR3 in DNA: TGTGCCAGCAGCCCGCCTATTAATCAGCCCCAGCATTTT.

This rearrangement joins TRBV27 to TRBJ2-1; D remains ambiguous. Trimming removed 4 bases from V and 6 bases from J, with 13 bases in between. Germline values: CDR1 MNHEY, CDR2 SMNVEV (reference sequence). The CDR3 has 14 residues. The DNA for the CDR3 is TGTGCCAGCAGTTGGTCAGGTGCCCTCAATGAGCAGTTCTTC. It encodes CASSWSGALNEQFF.

CDR3 sequence: CASSLEGGTAYEQYF. Written as DNA, the CDR3 is TGTGCCAGCAGCTTGGAAGGTGGCACCGCCTACGAGCAGTACTTC. V and J are TRBV5-8 and TRBJ2-7; D is uncertain. Germline-derived CDR1 and CDR2 are SGHTS and YDEGEE. This CDR3 has 15 residues. V was pared by 0 bases and J by 2 bases, with 12 bases between.

The chain links TRBV28 to TRBJ2-7, with a tentative D call TRBD2 (6 bases). The CDR3 runs 13 residues. CDR1 MDHEN and CDR2 SYDVKM come from the germline V gene. Trimming stripped 5 bases from V and 6 bases from J, with 14 bases between. The CDR3 loop is CASSRGEAFEQYF. CDR3 in DNA: TGTGCCAGCAGTCGCGGGGAGGCCTTCGAGCAGTACTTC.

This clone was counted between two and nine times. V and J are TRBV10-3 and TRBJ1-1, with TRBD1 identical over 8 bases. CDR3 length: 14 amino acids. Germline V gene lookup returns CDR1 ENHRY and CDR2 SYGVKD. The ends lost 2 bases at V and 3 bases at J; junction bases unmatched: 2. This CDR3 reads CAISEATGDTEAFF. As DNA, the CDR3 is TGTGCCATCAGTGAGGCGACAGGGGACACTGAAGCTTTCTTT.

The V gene is TRBV7-8, the J gene TRBJ1-4; D unclear. This CDR3 spans 16 amino acids. Germline-derived CDR1 and CDR2 are SGHVS and FQNEAQ. The V end was cut by 0 bases, the J end by 5 bases, with 13 bases between. CDR3 in DNA: TGTGCCAGCAGCTTAGCTTCCGGACGGAGAAATGAAAAACTGTTTTTT. This encodes CASSLASGRRNEKLFF. The entire variable domain, with the rest obtained from reference TRBV7-8 and TRBJ1-4, is as follows: GAGVSQSPRYKVAKRGQDVALRCDPISGHVSLFWYQQALGQGPEFLTYFQNEAQLDKSGLPSDRFFAERPEGSVSTLKIQRTQQEDSAVYLCASSLASGRRNEKLFFGSGTQLSVL.